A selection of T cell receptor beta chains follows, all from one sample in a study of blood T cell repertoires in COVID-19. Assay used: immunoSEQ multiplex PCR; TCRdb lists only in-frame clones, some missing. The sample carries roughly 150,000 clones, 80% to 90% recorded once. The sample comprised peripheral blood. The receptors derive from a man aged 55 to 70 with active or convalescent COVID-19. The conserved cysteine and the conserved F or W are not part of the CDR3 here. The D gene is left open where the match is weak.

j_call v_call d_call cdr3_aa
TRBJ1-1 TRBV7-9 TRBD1 ASSLGQEETEAF
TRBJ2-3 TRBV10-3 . AMTAELTDTQY
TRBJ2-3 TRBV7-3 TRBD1 ASSLGQGSTDTQY
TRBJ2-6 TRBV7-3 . ASSSSGANVLT
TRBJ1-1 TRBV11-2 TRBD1 ASSGADRAGTEAF
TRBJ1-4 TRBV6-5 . ASSYSGQLKLF
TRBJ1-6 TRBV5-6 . ASSLGSPRNSPLH
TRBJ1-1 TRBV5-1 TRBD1 ASSSQQGYTEAF
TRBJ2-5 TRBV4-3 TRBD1 ASSQDWGQGSLETQY
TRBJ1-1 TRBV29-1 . SVETHPDTEAF
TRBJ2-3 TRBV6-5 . ASRGGDTQY
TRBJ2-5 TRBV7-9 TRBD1 ASSYGAGQGGGTQY
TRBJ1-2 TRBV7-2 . ASSLERGTYGYT
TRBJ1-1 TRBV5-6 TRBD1 ASSPPGQGALNEAF
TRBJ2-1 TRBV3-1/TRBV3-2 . ASSLGTPFSYNEQF
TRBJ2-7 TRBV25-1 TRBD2 ASSVGGTTYEQY
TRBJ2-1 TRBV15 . ATSSAGNEQF
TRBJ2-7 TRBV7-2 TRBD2 ASSLVLAGEKQY
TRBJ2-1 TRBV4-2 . ASSQGGLGNEQF
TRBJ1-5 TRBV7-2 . ASSPGQGHQPQH
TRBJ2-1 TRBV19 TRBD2 ASTTSMGGSYNEQF
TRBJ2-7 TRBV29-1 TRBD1 SVTGGLYEQY
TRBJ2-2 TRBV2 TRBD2 ASSEVGREGAGELF
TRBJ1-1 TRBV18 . ASSPLTSEAF
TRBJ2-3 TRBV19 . ASSPRPSSVSTDTQY
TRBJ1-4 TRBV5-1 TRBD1 ASSEGTGGEKLF
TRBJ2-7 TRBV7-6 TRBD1 ASSPRTGSGYEQY
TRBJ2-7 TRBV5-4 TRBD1 ASSSGTGTYEQY
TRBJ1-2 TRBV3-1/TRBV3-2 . ASSQEDRLGGYT
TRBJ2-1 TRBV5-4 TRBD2 ASSQRLAGEDEQF
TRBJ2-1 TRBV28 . ASSLYTGVGNEQF
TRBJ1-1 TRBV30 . AWSVSSGTEAF
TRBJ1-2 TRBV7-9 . ASSPEPPPGGYT
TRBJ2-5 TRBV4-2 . ASSQEMQGDQY
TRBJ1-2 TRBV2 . ASSERKANYGYT
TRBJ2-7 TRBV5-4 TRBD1 ASSPVGQGAPEQY
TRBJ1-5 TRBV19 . ASLSGSHQPQH
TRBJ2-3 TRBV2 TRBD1 ASSSNRGSTDTQY
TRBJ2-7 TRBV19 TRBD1 ASSNRGQGGYEQY
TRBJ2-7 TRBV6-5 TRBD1 ASSPDRGSYEQY
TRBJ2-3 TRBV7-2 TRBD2 ASSLAGRVSDTQY
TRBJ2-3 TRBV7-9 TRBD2 ASTLRTSGSTDTQY